The clone carrying this T cell receptor beta chain came up a few times. As yet, its antigen is unknown. This PCR relied on a set of 60 Vbeta primers and 13 Jbeta primers. Sequencing used immunoSEQ multiplex PCR; TCRdb keeps in-frame clones, though not all of them. The sample lists 150,000 to 200,000 clones, roughly 76% occurring once. The source of the sample is a study of cytomegalovirus exposure and HLA in healthy donors. Broader study findings: Exclusion applied to some V segments, including TRBV6-2 and TRBV6-3, as they were indistinguishable. Sequencing likely caused a cluster of highly shared sequence variants. CMV serostatus was the only immune exposure information that was available. Later analysis identified a missense DCLRE1C variant that was linked to TCR beta V- and J-gene trimming.

This CDR3 has 15 amino acids. V lost 2 bases, J lost 1 base, and 12 bases lay in between. CDR1 is SGHRS, CDR2 YFSETQ, per germline. Sequencing input: PBMCs. The TCR was taken from a woman between 45 and 65 years old in good health and CMV-seronegative. The chain joins TRBV5-1 to TRBJ2-5; maybe TRBD2 (5 bases). CDR3 nucleotides: TGCGCCAGCAGCTTCGACGGGGTCCGCCAAGAGACCCAGTACTTC. It translates to CASSFDGVRQETQYF.